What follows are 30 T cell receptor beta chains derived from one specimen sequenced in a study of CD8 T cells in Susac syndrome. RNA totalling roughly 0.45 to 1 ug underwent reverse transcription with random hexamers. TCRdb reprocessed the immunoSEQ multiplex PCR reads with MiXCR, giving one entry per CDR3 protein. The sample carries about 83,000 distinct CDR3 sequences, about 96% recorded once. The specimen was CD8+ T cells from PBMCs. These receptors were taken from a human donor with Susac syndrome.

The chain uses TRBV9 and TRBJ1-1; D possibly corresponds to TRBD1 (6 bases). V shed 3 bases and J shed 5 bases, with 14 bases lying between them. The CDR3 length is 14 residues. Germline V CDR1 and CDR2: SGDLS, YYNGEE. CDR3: CASSERGGRTEAFF. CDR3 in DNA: TGTGCCAGCAGCGAACGAGGGGGGAGGACTGAAGCTTTCTTT.

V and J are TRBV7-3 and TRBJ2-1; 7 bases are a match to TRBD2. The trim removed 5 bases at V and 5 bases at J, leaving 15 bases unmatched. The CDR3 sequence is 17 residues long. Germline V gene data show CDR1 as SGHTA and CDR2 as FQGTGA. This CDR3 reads CASSLWGGTSTHNEQFF. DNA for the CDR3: TGTGCCAGCAGCCTTTGGGGGGGAACTAGCACCCACAATGAGCAGTTCTTC.

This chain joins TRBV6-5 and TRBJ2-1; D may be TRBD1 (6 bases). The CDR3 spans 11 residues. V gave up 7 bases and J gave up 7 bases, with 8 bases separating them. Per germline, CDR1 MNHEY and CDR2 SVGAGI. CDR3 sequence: CASTRGNEQFF. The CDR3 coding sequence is TGTGCCAGCACTAGGGGGAATGAGCAGTTCTTC.

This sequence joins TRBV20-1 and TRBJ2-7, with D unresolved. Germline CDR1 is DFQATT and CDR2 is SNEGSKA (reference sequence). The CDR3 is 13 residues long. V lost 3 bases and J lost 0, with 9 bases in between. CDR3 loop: CSARAVSSYEQYV. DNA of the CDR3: TGCAGTGCTAGGGCGGTTAGCTCCTACGAGCAGTACGTC.

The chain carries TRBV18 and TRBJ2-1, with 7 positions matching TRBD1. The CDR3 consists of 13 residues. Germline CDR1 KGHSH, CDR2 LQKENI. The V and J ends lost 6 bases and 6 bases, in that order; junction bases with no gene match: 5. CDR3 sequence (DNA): TGTGCCAGCTCCCCGACAGGGATCAATGAGCAGTTCTTC. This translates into CASSPTGINEQFF. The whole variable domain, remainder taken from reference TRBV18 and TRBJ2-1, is NAGVMQNPRHLVRRRGQEARLRCSPMKGHSHVYWYRQLPEEGLKFMVYLQKENIIDESGMPKERFSAEFPKEGPSILRIQQVVRGDSAAYFCASSPTGINEQFFGPGTRLTVL.

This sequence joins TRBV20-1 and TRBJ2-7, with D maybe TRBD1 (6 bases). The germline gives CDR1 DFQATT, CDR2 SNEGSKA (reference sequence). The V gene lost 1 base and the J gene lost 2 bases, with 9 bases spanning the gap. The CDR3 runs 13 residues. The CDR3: CSARVRGAYEQYV. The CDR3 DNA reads TGCAGTGCTAGAGTCAGGGGTGCCTACGAGCAGTACGTC.

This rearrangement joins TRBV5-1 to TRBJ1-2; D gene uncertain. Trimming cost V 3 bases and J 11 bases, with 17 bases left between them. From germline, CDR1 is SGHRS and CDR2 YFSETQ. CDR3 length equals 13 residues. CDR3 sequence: CASSSVPDQWYTF. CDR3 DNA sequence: TGCGCCAGCAGCTCCGTCCCCGACCAGTGGTACACCTTC.

The CDR3 protein is CASRWDARSYEQYF. For the CDR3, the DNA is TGTGCCAGCAGGTGGGACGCCCGCTCCTACGAGCAGTACTTC. The chain couples TRBV12-3 or TRBV12-4 to TRBJ2-7; D possibly uses TRBD1 or TRBD2 (5 bases each). Trimming took 6 bases from V and 0 from J, leaving 12 bases between them. The CDR3 runs to 14 residues.

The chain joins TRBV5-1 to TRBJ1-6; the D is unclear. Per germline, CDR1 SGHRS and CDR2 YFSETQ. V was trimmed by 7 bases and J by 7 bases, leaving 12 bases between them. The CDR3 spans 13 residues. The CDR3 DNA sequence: TGCGCCAGCGGCCCTGCTCTCAATTCACCCCTCCACTTT. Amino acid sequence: CASGPALNSPLHF.

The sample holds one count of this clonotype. This chain's CDR3 is CASSLSRGTSGVGTDTQYF. The DNA of the CDR3 is TGTGCCAGCAGCTTATCCCGCGGGACTAGTGGTGTGGGCACAGATACGCAGTATTTT. The rearrangement uses TRBV7-8 and TRBJ2-3; 8 positions agree with TRBD2. Germline V gene data show CDR1 as SGHVS and CDR2 as FQNEAQ. Trimming removed 2 bases from V and 1 base from J; junction bases left unmatched: 14. CDR3 size: 19 residues.

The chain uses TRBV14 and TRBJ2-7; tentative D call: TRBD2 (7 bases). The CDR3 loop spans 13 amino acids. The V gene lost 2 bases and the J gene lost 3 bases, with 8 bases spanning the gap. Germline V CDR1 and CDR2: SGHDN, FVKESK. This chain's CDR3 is CASSQRGGYEQYF. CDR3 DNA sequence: TGTGCCAGCAGCCAAAGGGGGGGCTACGAGCAGTACTTC.

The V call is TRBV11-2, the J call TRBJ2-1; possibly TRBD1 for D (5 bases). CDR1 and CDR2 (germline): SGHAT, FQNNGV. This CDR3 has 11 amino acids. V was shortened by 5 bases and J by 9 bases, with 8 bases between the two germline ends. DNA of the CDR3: TGTGCCAGCAGCGCGCAGGGTGAGCAGTTCTTC. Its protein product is CASSAQGEQFF.

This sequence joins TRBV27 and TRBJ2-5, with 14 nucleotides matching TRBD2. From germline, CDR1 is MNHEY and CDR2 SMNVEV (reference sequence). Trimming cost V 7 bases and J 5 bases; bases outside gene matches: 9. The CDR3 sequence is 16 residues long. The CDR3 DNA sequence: TGTGCCAGCAACCTTGGGACTAGCGGGAGCCCGGAGACCCAGTACTTC. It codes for CASNLGTSGSPETQYF.

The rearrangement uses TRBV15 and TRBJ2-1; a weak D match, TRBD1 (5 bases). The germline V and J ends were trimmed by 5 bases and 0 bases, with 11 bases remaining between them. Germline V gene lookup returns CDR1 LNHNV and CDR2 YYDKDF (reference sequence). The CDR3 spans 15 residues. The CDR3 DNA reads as TGTGCCACCAGCGCGCGACAGAGCTCCTACAATGAGCAGTTCTTC. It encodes CATSARQSSYNEQFF.

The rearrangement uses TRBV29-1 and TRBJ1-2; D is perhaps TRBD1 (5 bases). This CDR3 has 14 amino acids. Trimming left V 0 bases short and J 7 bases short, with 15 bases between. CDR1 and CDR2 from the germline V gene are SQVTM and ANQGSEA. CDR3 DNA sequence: TGCAGCGTTGAAGATGACAGCCCGTTCGCTGGCTACACCTTC. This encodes CSVEDDSPFAGYTF.

The CDR3 region is CATRSLARVGTSGYQETQYF. The CDR3 DNA is TGTGCCACCAGGTCGTTGGCTCGCGTAGGGACTAGCGGATACCAAGAGACCCAGTACTTC. The chain uses TRBV15 and TRBJ2-5; 11 nucleotides align to TRBD2. J lost 0 bases, V lost 6 bases, and 18 bases had no gene match. The CDR3 is made up of 20 amino acids. CDR1 is LNHNV, CDR2 YYDKDF, per germline (reference sequence).

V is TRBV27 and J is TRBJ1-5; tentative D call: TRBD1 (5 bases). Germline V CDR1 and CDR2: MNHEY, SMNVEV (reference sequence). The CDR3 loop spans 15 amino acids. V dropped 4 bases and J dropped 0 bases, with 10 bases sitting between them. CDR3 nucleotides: TGTGCCAGCAGTTCCTGGGGCGGTAGCAATCAGCCCCAGCATTTT. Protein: CASSSWGGSNQPQHF.

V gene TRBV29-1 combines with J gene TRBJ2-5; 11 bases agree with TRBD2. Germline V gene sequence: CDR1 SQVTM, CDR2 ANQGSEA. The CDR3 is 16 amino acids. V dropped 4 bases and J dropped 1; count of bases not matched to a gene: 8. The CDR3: CSVVGSSGRTQETQYF. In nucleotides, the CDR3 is TGCAGCGTTGTAGGTTCTAGCGGGAGGACCCAAGAGACCCAGTACTTC.

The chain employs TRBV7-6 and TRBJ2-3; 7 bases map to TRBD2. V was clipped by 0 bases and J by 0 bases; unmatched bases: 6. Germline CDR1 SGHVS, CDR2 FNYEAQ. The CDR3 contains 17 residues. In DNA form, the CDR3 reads TGTGCCAGCAGCTTAGCGCCAAGCGGGGCTAGCACAGATACGCAGTATTTT. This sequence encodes CASSLAPSGASTDTQYF.

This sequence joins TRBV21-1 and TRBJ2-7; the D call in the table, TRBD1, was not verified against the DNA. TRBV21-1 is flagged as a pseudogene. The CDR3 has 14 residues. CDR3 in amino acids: CASSNHGGPYEQYV. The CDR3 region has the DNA TGTGCCAGCAGCAATCACGGGGGACCCTACGAGCAGTACGTC.

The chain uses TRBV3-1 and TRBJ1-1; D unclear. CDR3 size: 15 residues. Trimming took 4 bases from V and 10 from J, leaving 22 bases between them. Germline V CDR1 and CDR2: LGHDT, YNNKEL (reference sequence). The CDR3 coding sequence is TGTGCCAGCAGCCCGGTTCCCGGCTCAGACGGAGGAGCTTTCTTT. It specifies CASSPVPGSDGGAFF.

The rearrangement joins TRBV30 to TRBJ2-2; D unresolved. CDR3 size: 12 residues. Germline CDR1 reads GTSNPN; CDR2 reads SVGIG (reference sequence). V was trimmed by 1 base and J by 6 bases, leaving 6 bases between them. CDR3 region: CAWSGGAGELFF. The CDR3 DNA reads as TGTGCCTGGAGTGGGGGTGCCGGGGAGCTGTTTTTT.

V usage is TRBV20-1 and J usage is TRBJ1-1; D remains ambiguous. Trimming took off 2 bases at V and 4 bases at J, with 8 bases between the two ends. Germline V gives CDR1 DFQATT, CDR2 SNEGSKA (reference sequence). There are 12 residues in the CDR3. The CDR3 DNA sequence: TGCAGTGCTAGAAAAGAGAGCACTGAAGCTTTCTTT. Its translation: CSARKESTEAFF.

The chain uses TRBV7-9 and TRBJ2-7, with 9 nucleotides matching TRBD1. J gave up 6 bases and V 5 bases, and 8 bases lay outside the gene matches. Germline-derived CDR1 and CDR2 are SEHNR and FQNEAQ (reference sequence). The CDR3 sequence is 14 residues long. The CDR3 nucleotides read TGTGCCAGCAGCCCTCGGACAGGGGATACCGAGCAGTACTTC. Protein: CASSPRTGDTEQYF. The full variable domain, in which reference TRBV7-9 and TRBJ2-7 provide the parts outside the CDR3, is DTGVSQNPRHKITKRGQNVTFRCDPISEHNRLYWYRQTLGQGPEFLTYFQNEAQLEKSRLLSDRFSAERPKGSFSTLEIQRTEQGDSAMYLCASSPRTGDTEQYFGPGTRLTVT.

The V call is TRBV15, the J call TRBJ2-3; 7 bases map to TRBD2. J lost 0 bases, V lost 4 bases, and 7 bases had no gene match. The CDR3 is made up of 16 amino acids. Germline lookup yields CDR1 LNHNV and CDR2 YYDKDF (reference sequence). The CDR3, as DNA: TGTGCCACCAGCATGCCGCGGGGGTATAGCACAGATACGCAGTATTTT. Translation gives CATSMPRGYSTDTQYF.

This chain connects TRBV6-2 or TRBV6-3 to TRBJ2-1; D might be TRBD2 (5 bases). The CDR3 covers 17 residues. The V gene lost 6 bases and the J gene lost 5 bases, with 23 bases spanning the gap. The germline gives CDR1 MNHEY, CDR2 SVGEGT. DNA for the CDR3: TGTGCCAGCAGCGACCGCCGGTCTCGAGGGAGTGACAATGAGCAGTTCTTC. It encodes CASSDRRSRGSDNEQFF.

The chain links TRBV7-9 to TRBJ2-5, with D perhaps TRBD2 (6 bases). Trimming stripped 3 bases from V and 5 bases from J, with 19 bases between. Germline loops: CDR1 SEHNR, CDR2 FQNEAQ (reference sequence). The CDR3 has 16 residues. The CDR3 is CASSFKLAETRETQYF. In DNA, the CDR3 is TGTGCCAGCAGCTTTAAACTAGCCGAAACTAGGGAGACCCAGTACTTC.

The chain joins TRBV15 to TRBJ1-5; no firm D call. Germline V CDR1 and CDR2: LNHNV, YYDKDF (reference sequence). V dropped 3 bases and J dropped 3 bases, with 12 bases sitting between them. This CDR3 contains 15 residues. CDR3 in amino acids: CATSSGGLNNQPQHF. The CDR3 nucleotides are TGTGCCACCAGCAGCGGAGGCTTGAACAATCAGCCCCAGCATTTT. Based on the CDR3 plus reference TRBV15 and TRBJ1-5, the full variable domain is DAMVIQNPRYQVTQFGKPVTLSCSQTLNHNVMYWYQQKSSQAPKLLFHYYDKDFNNEADTPDNFQSRRPNTSFCFLDIRSPGLGDTAMYLCATSSGGLNNQPQHFGDGTRLSIL.

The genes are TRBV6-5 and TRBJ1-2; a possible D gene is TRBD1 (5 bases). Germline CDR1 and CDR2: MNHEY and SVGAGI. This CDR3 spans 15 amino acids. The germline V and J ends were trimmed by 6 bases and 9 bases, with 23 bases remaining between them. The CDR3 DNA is TGTGCCAGCAGCGAGTCCGGGACCCATCGAGAGAGCTACACCTTC. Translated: CASSESGTHRESYTF.

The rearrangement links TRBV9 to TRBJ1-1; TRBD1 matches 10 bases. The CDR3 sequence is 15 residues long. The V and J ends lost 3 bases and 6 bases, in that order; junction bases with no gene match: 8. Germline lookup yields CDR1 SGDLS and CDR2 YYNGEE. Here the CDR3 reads CASSERGDRGSEAFF. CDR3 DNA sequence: TGTGCCAGCAGCGAGAGGGGGGACAGGGGCTCTGAAGCTTTCTTT. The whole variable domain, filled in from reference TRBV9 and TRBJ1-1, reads DSGVTQTPKHLITATGQRVTLRCSPRSGDLSVYWYQQSLDQGLQFLIQYYNGEERAKGNILERFSAQQFPDLHSELNLSSLELGDSALYFCASSERGDRGSEAFFGQGTRLTVV.